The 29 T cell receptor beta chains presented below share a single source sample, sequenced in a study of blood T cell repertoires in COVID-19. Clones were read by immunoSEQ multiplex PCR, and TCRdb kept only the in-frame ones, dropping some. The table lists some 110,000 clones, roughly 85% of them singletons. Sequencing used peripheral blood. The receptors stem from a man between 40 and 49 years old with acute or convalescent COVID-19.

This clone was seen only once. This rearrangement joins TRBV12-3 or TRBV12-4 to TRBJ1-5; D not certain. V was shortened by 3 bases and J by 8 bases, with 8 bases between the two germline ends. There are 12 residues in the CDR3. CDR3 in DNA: TGTGCCAGCAGTTTGGGCGAAGAGCCCCAGCATTTT. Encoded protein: CASSLGEEPQHF.

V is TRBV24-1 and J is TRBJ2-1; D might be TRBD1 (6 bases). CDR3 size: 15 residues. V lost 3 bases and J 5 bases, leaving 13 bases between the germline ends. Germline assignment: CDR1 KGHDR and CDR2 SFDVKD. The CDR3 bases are TGTGCCACCAGTGATGCAATCCCAGGGGACAATGAGCAGTTCTTC. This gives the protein CATSDAIPGDNEQFF.

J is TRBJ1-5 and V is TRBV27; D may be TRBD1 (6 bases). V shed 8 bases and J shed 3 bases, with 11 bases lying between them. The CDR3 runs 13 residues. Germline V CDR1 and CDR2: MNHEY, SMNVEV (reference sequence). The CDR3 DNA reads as TGTGCCAGCGCAAACAGGGCCAATCAGCCCCAGCATTTT. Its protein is CASANRANQPQHF.

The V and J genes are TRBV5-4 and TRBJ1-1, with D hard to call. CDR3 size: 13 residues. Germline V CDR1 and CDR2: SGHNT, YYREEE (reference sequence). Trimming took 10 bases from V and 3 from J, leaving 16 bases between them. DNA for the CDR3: TGTGCCTCCGGCCCACCCGGGGACACTGAAGCTTTCTTT. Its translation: CASGPPGDTEAFF.

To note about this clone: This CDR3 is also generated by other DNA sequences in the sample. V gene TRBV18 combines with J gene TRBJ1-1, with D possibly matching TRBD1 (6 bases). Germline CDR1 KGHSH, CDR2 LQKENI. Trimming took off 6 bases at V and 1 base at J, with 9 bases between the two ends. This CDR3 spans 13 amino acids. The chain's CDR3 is CASSPGQNTEAFF. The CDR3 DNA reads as TGTGCCAGCTCCCCGGGACAGAACACTGAAGCTTTCTTT.

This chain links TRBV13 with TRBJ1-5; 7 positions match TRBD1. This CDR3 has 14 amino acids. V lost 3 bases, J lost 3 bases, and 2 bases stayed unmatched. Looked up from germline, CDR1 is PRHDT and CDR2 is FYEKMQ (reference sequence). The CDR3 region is CASSLGTDNQPQHF. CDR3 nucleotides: TGTGCCAGCAGCTTGGGGACAGACAATCAGCCCCAGCATTTT. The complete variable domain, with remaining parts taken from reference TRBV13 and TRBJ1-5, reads AAGVIQSPRHLIKEKRETATLKCYPIPRHDTVYWYQQGPGQDPQFLISFYEKMQSDKGSIPDRFSAQQFSDYHSELNMSSLELGDSALYFCASSLGTDNQPQHFGDGTRLSIL.

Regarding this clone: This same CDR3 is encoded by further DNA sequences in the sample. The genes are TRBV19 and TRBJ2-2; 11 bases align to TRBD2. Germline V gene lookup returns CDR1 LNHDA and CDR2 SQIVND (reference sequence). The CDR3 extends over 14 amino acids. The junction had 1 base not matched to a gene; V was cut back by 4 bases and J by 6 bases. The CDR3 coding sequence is TGTGCCAGTAGTACTAGCGGGGGGCCCGGGGAGCTGTTTTTT. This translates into CASSTSGGPGELFF.

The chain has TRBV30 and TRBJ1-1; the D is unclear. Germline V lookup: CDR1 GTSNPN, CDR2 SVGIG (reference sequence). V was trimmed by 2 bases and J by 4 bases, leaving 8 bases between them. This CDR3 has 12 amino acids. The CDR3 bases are TGTGCCTGGAGTCAGCGAGGCACTGAAGCTTTCTTT. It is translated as CAWSQRGTEAFF.

The CDR3 loop reads CASRDRGGTEAFF. The CDR3 DNA reads as TGTGCCAGCAGGGACAGGGGGGGCACTGAAGCTTTCTTT. This rearrangement joins TRBV6-4 to TRBJ1-1; 10 bases are a match to TRBD1. This CDR3 comprises 13 residues. The germline CDR1 and CDR2 sequences are MRHNA and SNTAGT. V was pared by 6 bases and J by 4 bases, with 2 bases of the junction left unmatched.

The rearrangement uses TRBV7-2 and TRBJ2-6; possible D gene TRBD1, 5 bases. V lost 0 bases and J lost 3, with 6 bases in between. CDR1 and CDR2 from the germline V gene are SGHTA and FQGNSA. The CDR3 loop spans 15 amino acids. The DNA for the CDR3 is TGTGCCAGCAGCTTAGCTACAGGTGGGGCCAACGTCCTGACTTTC. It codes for CASSLATGGANVLTF.

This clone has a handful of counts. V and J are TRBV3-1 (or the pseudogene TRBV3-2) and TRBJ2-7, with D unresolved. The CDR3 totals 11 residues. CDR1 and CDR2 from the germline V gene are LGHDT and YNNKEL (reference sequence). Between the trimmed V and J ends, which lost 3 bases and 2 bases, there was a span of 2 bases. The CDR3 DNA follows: TGTGCCAGCAGCCACGCCTACGAGCAGTACTTC. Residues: CASSHAYEQYF.

The CDR3 nucleotides are TGTGCCAGCAGCCAAGTCCGGGCTAATGAAAAACTGTTTTTT. Its protein is CASSQVRANEKLFF. The chain carries TRBV3-1 (or the pseudogene TRBV3-2) and TRBJ1-4; D unresolved. Germline V CDR1 and CDR2: LGHDT, YNNKEL (reference sequence). Trimming took 1 base from V and 3 from J, leaving 6 bases between them. The CDR3 runs 14 residues.

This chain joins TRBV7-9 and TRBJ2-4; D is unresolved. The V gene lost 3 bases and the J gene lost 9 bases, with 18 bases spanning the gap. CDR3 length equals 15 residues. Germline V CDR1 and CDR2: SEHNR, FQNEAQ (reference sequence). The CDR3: CASSFGLTKSGIQYF. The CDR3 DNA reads TGTGCCAGCAGCTTCGGGTTGACCAAAAGTGGCATTCAGTACTTC.

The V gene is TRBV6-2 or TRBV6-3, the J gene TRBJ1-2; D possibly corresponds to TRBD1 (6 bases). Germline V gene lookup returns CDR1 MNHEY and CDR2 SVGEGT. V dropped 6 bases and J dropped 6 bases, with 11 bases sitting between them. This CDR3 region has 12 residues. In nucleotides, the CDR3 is TGTGCCAGCAGCCGACAGGTCCATGGCTACACCTTC. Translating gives CASSRQVHGYTF.

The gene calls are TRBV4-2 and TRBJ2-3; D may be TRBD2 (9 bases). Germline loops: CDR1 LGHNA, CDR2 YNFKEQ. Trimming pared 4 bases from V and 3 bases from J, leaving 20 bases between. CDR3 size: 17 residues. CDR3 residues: CASSLSGGGGATDTQYF. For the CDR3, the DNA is TGTGCCAGCAGCCTTTCAGGGGGCGGGGGGGCGACAGATACGCAGTATTTT.

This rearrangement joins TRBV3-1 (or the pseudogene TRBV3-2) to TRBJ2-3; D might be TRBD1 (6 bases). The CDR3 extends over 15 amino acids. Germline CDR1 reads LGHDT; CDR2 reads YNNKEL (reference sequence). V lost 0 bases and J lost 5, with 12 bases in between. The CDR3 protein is CASSQDLAGVDTQYF. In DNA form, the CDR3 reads TGTGCCAGCAGCCAAGATTTGGCAGGGGTAGATACGCAGTATTTT.

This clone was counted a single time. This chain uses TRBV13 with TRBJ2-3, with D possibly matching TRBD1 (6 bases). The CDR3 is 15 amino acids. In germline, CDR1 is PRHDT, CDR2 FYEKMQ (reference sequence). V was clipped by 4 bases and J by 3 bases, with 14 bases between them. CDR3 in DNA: TGTGCCAGCAGCTCACCTGTGGGGGCGACAGATACGCAGTATTTT. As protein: CASSSPVGATDTQYF.

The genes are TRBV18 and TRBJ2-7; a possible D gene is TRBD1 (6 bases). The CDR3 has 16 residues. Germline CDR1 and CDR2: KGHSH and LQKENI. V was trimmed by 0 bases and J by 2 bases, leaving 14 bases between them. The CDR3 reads CASSPPSGQIPYEQYF. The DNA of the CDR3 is TGTGCCAGCTCACCACCGTCGGGACAAATCCCCTACGAGCAGTACTTC. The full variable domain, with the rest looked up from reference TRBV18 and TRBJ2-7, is NAGVMQNPRHLVRRRGQEARLRCSPMKGHSHVYWYRQLPEEGLKFMVYLQKENIIDESGMPKERFSAEFPKEGPSILRIQQVVRGDSAAYFCASSPPSGQIPYEQYFGPGTRLTVT.

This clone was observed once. The CDR3 sequence: CASSFPTGTRSYNEQFF. The CDR3 coding sequence is TGTGCCAGCAGCTTCCCGACCGGGACACGATCTTACAATGAGCAGTTCTTC. The chain links TRBV13 to TRBJ2-1, with a possible D match to TRBD1 (6 bases). V lost 3 bases to trimming and J lost 4 bases, with 19 bases between them. The CDR3 sequence is 17 residues long. Germline lookup yields CDR1 PRHDT and CDR2 FYEKMQ (reference sequence).

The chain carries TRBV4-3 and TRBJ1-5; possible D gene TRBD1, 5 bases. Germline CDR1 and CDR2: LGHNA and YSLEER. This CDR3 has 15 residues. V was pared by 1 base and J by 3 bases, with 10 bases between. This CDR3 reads CASSQGAGLNQPQHF. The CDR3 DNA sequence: TGCGCCAGCAGCCAAGGGGCAGGGCTCAATCAGCCCCAGCATTTT.

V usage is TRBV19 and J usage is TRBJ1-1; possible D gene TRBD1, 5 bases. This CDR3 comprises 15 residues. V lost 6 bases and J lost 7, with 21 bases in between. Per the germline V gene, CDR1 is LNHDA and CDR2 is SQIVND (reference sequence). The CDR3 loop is CASSPLGGARGEAFF. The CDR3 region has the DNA TGTGCCAGTAGCCCCCTCGGAGGGGCGCGGGGTGAAGCTTTCTTT.

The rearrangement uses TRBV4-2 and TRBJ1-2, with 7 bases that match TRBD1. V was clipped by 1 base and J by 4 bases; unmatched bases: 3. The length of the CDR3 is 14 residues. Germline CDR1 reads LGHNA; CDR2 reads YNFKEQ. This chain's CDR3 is CASSQGDSVYGYTF. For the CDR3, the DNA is TGTGCCAGCAGCCAAGGGGACAGCGTCTATGGCTACACCTTC.

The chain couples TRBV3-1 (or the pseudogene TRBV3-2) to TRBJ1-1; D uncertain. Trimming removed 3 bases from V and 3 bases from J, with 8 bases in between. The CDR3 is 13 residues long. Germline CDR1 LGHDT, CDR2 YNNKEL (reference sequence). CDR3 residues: CASSHERDTEAFF. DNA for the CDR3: TGTGCCAGCAGCCACGAACGGGACACTGAAGCTTTCTTT.

The CDR3 coding sequence is TGTGCCAGTAGTGCCACTAGCGGGAGGGCCTCAGATACGCAGTATTTT. It is translated as CASSATSGRASDTQYF. This sequence joins TRBV19 and TRBJ2-3; TRBD2 aligns across 13 bases. Looked up from germline, CDR1 is LNHDA and CDR2 is SQIVND (reference sequence). J gave up 4 bases and V 5 bases, and 6 bases lay outside the gene matches. This CDR3 spans 16 amino acids.

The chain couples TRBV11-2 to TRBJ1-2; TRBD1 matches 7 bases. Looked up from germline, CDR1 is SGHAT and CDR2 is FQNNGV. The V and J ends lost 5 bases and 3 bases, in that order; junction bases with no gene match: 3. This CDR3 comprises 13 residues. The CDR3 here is CASSRTGDYGYTF. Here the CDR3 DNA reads TGTGCCAGCAGCCGAACAGGGGACTATGGCTACACCTTC.

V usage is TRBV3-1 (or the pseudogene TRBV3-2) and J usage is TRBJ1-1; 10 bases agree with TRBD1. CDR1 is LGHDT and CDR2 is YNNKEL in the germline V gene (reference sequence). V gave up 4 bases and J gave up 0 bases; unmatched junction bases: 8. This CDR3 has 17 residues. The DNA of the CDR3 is TGTGCCAGCAGCCCCCGGACAGGGGGATATATGAACACTGAAGCTTTCTTT. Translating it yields CASSPRTGGYMNTEAFF.

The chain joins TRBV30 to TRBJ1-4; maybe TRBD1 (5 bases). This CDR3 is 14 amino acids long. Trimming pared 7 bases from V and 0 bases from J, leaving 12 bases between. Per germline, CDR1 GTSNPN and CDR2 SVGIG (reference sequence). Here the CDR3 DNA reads TGTGCCTTTATACAGGAAGCAACTAATGAAAAACTGTTTTTT. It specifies CAFIQEATNEKLFF. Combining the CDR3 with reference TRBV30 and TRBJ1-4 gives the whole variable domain SQTIHQWPATLVQPVGSPLSLECTVEGTSNPNLYWYRQAAGRGLQLLFYSVGIGQISSEVPQNLSASRPQDRQFILSSKKLLLSDSGFYLCAFIQEATNEKLFFGSGTQLSVL.

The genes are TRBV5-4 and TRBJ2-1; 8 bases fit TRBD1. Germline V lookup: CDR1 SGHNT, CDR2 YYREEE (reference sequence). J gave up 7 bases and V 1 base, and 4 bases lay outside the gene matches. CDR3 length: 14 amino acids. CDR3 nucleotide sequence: TGTGCCAGCAGCTTGAAACAGGGGGTGAATGAGCAGTTCTTC. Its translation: CASSLKQGVNEQFF. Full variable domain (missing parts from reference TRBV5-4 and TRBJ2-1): ETGVTQSPTHLIKTRGQQVTLRCSSQSGHNTVSWYQQALGQGPQFIFQYYREEENGRGNFPPRFSGLQFPNYSSELNVNALELDDSALYLCASSLKQGVNEQFFGPGTRLTVL.

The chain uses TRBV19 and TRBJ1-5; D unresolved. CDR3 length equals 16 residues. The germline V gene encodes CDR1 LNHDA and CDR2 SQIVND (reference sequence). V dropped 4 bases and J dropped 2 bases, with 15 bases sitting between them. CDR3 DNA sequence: TGTGCCAGTAGTACGCGGACGGGATCTGGCAATCAGCCCCAGCATTTT. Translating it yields CASSTRTGSGNQPQHF.